One sample yielded the 8 T cell receptor beta chains listed below, sequenced in a study of blood T cell repertoires in COVID-19. Repertoires were generated with immunoSEQ multiplex PCR, while TCRdb's copy carries only in-frame clones and drops some. The sample records tens of thousands of clones, around 75% being singletons. Sequences were obtained from peripheral blood. The receptors derive from a woman aged 45 to 65 with acute or convalescent COVID-19.

The gene calls are TRBV28 and TRBJ2-1, with D perhaps TRBD2 (7 bases). The germline CDR1 and CDR2 sequences are MDHEN and SYDVKM. The CDR3 is 15 residues long. V lost 4 bases, J lost 2 bases, and 12 bases lay in between. CDR3 in amino acids: CASSSGGAPYNEQFF. In DNA form, the CDR3 reads TGTGCCAGCAGTTCTGGGGGGGCCCCCTACAATGAGCAGTTCTTC.

This clone was detected only a few times. V and J are TRBV6-4 and TRBJ2-7; 11 bases match TRBD1. This CDR3 is 14 amino acids long. In germline, CDR1 is MRHNA, CDR2 SNTAGT. The chain's CDR3 is CGWGQGGVEYEQYF. For the CDR3, the DNA is TGTGGTTGGGGACAGGGGGGCGTGGAGTACGAGCAGTACTTC.

The chain has TRBV6-2 or TRBV6-3 and TRBJ1-4; TRBD1 matches at 8 bases. Germline-derived CDR1 and CDR2 are MNHEY and SVGEGT. V was pared by 6 bases and J by 3 bases, with 3 bases of the junction left unmatched. The CDR3 contains 14 residues. CDR3 coding DNA: TGTGCCAGCAGCCCGGACAGGGCTAATGAAAAACTGTTTTTT. Protein product: CASSPDRANEKLFF.

This chain uses TRBV29-1 with TRBJ2-5; 8 bases fit TRBD1. The junction had 12 bases not matched to a gene; V was cut back by 0 bases and J by 0 bases. Germline loops: CDR1 SQVTM, CDR2 ANQGSEA. CDR3 length equals 18 residues. The CDR3 protein is CSVEDPGQGLPYQETQYF. The CDR3 nucleotides read TGCAGCGTTGAAGATCCAGGACAGGGCCTGCCCTACCAAGAGACCCAGTACTTC.

The chain links TRBV19 to TRBJ1-1; no clear D. This CDR3 spans 11 amino acids. V was clipped by 3 bases and J by 5 bases, with 4 bases between them. CDR1 and CDR2 from the germline V gene are LNHDA and SQIVND (reference sequence). The CDR3 loop is CASSMRTEAFF. In DNA, the CDR3 is TGTGCCAGTAGTATGCGGACTGAAGCTTTCTTT.

This sequence joins TRBV18 and TRBJ1-1; a possible D gene is TRBD1 (5 bases). Germline CDR1 reads KGHSH; CDR2 reads LQKENI. The V and J ends lost 6 bases and 1 base respectively, with 21 bases between them. CDR3 length: 17 amino acids. The DNA for the CDR3 is TGTGCCAGCTCGCCGGGACTGAGCCAAACTTCGAACACTGAAGCTTTCTTT. It translates to CASSPGLSQTSNTEAFF.

This chain uses TRBV29-1 with TRBJ1-1, with a weak D call TRBD1 (5 bases). V was trimmed by 7 bases and J by 4 bases, leaving 13 bases between them. The CDR3 has 12 residues. CDR1 SQVTM and CDR2 ANQGSEA come from the germline V gene. This CDR3 reads CSAPGGGTEAFF. The DNA for the CDR3 is TGCAGCGCCCCTGGGGGGGGCACTGAAGCTTTCTTT.

This rearrangement joins TRBV27 to TRBJ1-4, with 9 bases fitting TRBD1. Germline lookup yields CDR1 MNHEY and CDR2 SMNVEV (reference sequence). The CDR3 totals 14 residues. V was pared by 7 bases and J by 8 bases, with 8 bases of the junction left unmatched. DNA for the CDR3: TGTGCCAGCAAAGGACAGGGGATGGGCGAAAAACTGTTTTTT. It encodes CASKGQGMGEKLFF.